This T cell receptor (beta chain) is drawn from a study of OX40 agonist ivuxolimab in advanced cancers. Study overall: As their treatment, patients were administered ivuxolimab, an agonistic anti-OX40 (CD134) antibody.

Between the trimmed V and J ends, which lost 6 bases and 7 bases, there was a span of 16 bases. Germline V gene sequence: CDR1 MNHNY, CDR2 SVGAGI (reference sequence). The CDR3 runs to 14 residues. Autoimmune disease history or systemic immunosuppression was exclusionary. Of note for this clone: Its antigen is undetermined.

Study results and limitations: At 0.1 to 3.0 mg/kg, clonal expansion of CD4+ and CD8+ blood T cells had occurred by week 6. Nonresponders, in some cases, also had low normalized T-cell clonal expansion.

Using immunoSEQ multiplex PCR, the repertoire was profiled, and TCRdb retains in-frame clones only, with some absent. The sample lists approximately 100,000 clones, approximately 90% seen once, with 0.65% to 0.95% in the top ten. The sample here was CD4+ or CD8+ T cells sorted from blood, taken in a trial of the OX40 agonist ivuxolimab. The chain couples TRBV6-6 to TRBJ1-3; D may be TRBD1 (6 bases). This TCR was sampled from an adult with an advanced solid tumor such as melanoma, head and neck, liver or kidney cancer. In nucleotides, the CDR3 is TGTGCCAGCAGGGAATGGGGGGCACGGAACACCATATATTTT. Protein product: CASREWGARNTIYF.